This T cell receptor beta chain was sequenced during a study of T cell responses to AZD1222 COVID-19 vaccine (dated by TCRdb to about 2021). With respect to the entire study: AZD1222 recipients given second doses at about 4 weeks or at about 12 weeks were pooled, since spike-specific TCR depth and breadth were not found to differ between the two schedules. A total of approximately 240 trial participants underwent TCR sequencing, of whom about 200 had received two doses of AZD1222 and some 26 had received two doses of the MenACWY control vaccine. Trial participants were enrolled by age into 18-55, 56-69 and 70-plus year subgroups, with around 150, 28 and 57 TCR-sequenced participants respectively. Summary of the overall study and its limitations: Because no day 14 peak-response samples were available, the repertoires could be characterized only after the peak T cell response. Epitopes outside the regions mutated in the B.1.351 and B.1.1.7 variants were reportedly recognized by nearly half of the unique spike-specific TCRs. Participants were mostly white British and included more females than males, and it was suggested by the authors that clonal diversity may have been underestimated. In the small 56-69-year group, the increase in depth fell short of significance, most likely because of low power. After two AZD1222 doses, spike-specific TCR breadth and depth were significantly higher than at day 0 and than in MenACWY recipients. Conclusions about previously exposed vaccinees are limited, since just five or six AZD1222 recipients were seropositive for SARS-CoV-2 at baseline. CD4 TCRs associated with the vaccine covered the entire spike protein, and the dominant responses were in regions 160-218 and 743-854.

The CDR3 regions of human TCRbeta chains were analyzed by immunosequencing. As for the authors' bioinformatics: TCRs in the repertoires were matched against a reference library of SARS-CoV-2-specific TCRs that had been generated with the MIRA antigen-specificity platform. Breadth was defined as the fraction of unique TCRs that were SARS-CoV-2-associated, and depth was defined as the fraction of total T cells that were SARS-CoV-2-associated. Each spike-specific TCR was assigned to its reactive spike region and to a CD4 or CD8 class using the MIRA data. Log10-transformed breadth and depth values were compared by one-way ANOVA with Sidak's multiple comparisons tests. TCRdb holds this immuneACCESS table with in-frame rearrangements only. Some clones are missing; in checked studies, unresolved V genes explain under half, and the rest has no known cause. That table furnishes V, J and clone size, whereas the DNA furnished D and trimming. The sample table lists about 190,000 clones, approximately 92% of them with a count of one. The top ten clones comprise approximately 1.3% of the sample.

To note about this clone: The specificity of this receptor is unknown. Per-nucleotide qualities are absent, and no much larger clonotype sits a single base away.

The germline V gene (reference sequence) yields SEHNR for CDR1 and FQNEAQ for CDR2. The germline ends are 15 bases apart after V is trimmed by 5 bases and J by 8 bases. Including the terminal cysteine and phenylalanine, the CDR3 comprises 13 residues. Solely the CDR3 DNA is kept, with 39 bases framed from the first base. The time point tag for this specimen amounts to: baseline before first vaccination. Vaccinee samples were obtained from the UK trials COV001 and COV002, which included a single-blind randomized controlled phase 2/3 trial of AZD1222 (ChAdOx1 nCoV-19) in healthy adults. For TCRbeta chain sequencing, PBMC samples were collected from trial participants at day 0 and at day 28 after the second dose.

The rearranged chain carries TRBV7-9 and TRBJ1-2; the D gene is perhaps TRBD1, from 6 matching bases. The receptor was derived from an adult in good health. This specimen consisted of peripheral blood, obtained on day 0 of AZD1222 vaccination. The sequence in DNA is TGTGCCAGCAGCCCACGGTCCGGGGGCGGCTACACCTTC. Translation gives CASSPRSGGGYTF.